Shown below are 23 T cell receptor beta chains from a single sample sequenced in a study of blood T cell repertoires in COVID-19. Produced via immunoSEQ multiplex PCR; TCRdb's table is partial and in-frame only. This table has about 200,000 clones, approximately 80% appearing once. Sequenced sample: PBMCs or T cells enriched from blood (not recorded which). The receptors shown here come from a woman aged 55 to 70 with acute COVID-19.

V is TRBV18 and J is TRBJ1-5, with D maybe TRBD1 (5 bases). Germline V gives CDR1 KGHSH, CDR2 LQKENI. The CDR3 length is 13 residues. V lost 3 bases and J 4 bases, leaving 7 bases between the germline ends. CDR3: CASSPAGNQPQHF. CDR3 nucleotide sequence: TGTGCCAGCTCACCGGCAGGGAATCAGCCCCAGCATTTT.

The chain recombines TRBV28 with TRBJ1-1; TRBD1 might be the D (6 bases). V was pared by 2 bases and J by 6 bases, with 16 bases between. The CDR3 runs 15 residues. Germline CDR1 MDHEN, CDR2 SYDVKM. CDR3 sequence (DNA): TGTGCCAGCAGTTTAGGGGGGGCGAAGTCCCCTGAAGCTTTCTTT. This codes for CASSLGGAKSPEAFF.

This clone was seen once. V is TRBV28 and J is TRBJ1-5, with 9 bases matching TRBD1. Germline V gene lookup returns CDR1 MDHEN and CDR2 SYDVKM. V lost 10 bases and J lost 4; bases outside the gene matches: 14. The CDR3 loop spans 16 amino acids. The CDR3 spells CATPGPGQGNNQPQHF. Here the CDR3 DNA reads TGTGCCACTCCGGGGCCGGGACAGGGTAATAATCAGCCCCAGCATTTT.

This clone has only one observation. In nucleotides, the CDR3 is TGTGCCAGTACACAGGCGGCAGCTAACTATGGCTACACCTTC. Translating gives CASTQAAANYGYTF. V gene TRBV19 combines with J gene TRBJ1-2, with D possibly matching TRBD1 (5 bases). V lost 7 bases and J 0 bases, leaving 12 bases between the germline ends. This CDR3 comprises 14 residues. Germline V lookup: CDR1 LNHDA, CDR2 SQIVND (reference sequence).

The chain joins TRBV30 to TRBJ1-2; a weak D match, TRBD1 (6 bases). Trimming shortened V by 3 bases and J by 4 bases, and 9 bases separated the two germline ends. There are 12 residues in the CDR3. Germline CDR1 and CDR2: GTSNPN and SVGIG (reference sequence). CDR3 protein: CAWSGQIYGYTF. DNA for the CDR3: TGTGCCTGGAGCGGACAGATCTATGGCTACACCTTC.

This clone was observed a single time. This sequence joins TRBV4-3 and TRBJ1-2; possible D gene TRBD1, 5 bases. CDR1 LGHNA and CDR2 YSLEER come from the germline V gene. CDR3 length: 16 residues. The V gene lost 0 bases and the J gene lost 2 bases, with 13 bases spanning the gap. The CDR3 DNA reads TGCGCCAGCAGCCAAGAAGGTAGCCAGGGAAACTATGGCTACACCTTC. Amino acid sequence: CASSQEGSQGNYGYTF.

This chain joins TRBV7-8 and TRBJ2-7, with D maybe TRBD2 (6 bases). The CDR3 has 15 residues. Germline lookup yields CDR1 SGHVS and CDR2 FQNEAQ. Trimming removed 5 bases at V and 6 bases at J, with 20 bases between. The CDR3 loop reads CASSVRDSSMSEQYF. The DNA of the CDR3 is TGTGCCAGCAGCGTCCGGGACTCCAGCATGAGCGAGCAGTACTTC. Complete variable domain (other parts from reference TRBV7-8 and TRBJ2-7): GAGVSQSPRYKVAKRGQDVALRCDPISGHVSLFWYQQALGQGPEFLTYFQNEAQLDKSGLPSDRFFAERPEGSVSTLKIQRTQQEDSAVYLCASSVRDSSMSEQYFGPGTRLTVT.

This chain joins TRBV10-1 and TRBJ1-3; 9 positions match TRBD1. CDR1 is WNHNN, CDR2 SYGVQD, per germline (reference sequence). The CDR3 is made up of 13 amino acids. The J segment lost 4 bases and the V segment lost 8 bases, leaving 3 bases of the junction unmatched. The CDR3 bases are TGCGCCAGCGGGACAGGGTCCGGAAACACCATATATTTT. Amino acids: CASGTGSGNTIYF.

CDR3 region: CASSLLIYNEQFF. The CDR3 bases are TGTGCCAGCAGCTTACTTATATACAATGAGCAGTTCTTC. This chain links TRBV5-8 with TRBJ2-1, with unresolved D. Trimming shortened V by 2 bases and J by 4 bases, and 7 bases separated the two germline ends. Germline-derived CDR1 and CDR2 are SGHTS and YDEGEE. This CDR3 spans 13 amino acids.

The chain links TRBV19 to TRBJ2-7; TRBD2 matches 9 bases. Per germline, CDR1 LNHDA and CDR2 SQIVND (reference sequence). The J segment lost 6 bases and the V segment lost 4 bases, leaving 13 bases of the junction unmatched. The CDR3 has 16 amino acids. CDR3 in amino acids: CASSRVGGLAGSEQYF. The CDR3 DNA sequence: TGTGCCAGTAGTAGGGTTGGGGGTCTAGCGGGATCCGAGCAGTACTTC.

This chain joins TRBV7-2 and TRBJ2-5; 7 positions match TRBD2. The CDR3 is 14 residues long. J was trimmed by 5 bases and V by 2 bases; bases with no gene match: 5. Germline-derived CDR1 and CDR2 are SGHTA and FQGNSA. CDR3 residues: CASSLRAGEETQYF. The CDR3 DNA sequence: TGTGCCAGCAGCTTACGGGCGGGGGAGGAGACCCAGTACTTC.

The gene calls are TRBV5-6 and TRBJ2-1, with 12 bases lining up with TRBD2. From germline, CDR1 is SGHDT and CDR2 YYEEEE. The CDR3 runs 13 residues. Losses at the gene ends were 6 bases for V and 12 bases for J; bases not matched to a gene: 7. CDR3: CASTSLAGGPQFF. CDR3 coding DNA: TGTGCCAGCACCTCTCTAGCGGGGGGGCCGCAGTTCTTC.

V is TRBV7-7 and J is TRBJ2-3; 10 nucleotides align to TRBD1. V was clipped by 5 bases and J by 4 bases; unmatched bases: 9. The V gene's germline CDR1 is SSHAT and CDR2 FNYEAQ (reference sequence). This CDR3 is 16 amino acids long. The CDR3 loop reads CASSPTGTGVADTQYF. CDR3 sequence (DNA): TGTGCCAGCAGCCCAACCGGGACAGGGGTGGCAGATACGCAGTATTTT.

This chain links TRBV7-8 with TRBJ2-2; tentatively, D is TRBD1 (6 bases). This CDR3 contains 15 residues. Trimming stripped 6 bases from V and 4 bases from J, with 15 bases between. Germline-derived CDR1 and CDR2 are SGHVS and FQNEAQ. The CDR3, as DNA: TGTGCCAGCAGACAGGGCGCTTATGGCACCGGGGAGCTGTTTTTT. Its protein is CASRQGAYGTGELFF.

The CDR3 DNA reads TGTGCCAGCAGCGAAGGACAGGCCCCCTCACCCCTCCACTTT. Its protein is CASSEGQAPSPLHF. The chain combines TRBV14 with TRBJ1-6, with 7 bases identical to TRBD1. With 5 bases clipped from V and 10 bases from J, the junction kept 8 bases outside the gene matches. The CDR3 consists of 14 residues. Germline V gives CDR1 SGHDN, CDR2 FVKESK.

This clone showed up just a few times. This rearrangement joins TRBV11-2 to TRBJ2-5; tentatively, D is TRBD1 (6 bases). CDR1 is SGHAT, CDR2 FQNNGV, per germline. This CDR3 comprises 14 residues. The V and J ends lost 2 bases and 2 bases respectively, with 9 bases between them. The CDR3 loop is CASSLRQAQETQYF. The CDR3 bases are TGTGCCAGCAGCTTACGACAGGCTCAAGAGACCCAGTACTTC.

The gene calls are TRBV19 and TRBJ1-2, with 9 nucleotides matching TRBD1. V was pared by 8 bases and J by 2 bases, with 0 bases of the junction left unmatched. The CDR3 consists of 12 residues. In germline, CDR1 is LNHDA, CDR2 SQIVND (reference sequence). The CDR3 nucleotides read TGTGCCAGTGGGACAGGGAACTATGGCTACACCTTC. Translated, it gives CASGTGNYGYTF.

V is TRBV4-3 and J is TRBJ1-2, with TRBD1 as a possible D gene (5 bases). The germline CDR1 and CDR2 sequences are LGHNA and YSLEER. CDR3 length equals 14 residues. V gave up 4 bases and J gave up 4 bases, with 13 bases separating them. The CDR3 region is CASSPGTLGYGYTF. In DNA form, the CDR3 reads TGCGCCAGCAGCCCAGGGACTCTTGGCTATGGCTACACCTTC.

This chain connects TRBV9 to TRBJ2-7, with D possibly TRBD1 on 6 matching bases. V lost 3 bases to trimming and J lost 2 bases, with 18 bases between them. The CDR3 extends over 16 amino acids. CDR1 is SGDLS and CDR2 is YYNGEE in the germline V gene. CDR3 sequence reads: CASSAEVDSLAYEQYF. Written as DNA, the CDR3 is TGTGCCAGCAGCGCGGAGGTGGACAGTCTGGCCTACGAGCAGTACTTC.

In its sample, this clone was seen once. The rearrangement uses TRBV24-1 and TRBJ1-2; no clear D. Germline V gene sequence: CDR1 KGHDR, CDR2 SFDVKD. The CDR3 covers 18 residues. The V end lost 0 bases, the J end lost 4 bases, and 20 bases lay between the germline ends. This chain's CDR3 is CATSDLPSPTTKGYGYTF. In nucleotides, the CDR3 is TGTGCCACCAGTGATTTGCCCTCGCCCACGACTAAGGGCTATGGCTACACCTTC.

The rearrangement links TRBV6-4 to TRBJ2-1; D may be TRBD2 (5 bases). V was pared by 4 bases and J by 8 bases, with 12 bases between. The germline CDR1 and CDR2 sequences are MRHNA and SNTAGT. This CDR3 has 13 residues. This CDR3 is CASSVRLGDEQFF. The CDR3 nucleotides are TGTGCCAGCAGTGTCAGACTCGGGGATGAGCAGTTCTTC.

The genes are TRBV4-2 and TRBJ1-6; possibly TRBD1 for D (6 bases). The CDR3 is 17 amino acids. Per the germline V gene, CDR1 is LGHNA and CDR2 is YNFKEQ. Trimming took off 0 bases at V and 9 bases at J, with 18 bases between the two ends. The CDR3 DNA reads TGTGCCAGCAGCCAAGATTTAAGGCAGGGGAGTAGTTCACCCCTCCACTTT. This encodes CASSQDLRQGSSSPLHF.

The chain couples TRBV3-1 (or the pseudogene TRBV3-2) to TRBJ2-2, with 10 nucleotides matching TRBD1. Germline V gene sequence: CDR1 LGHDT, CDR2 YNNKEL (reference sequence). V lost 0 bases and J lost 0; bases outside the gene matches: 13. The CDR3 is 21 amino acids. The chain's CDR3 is CASSQDLARQGASANTGELFF. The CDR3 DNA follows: TGTGCCAGCAGCCAAGATTTGGCTAGACAGGGGGCGAGCGCGAACACCGGGGAGCTGTTTTTT.